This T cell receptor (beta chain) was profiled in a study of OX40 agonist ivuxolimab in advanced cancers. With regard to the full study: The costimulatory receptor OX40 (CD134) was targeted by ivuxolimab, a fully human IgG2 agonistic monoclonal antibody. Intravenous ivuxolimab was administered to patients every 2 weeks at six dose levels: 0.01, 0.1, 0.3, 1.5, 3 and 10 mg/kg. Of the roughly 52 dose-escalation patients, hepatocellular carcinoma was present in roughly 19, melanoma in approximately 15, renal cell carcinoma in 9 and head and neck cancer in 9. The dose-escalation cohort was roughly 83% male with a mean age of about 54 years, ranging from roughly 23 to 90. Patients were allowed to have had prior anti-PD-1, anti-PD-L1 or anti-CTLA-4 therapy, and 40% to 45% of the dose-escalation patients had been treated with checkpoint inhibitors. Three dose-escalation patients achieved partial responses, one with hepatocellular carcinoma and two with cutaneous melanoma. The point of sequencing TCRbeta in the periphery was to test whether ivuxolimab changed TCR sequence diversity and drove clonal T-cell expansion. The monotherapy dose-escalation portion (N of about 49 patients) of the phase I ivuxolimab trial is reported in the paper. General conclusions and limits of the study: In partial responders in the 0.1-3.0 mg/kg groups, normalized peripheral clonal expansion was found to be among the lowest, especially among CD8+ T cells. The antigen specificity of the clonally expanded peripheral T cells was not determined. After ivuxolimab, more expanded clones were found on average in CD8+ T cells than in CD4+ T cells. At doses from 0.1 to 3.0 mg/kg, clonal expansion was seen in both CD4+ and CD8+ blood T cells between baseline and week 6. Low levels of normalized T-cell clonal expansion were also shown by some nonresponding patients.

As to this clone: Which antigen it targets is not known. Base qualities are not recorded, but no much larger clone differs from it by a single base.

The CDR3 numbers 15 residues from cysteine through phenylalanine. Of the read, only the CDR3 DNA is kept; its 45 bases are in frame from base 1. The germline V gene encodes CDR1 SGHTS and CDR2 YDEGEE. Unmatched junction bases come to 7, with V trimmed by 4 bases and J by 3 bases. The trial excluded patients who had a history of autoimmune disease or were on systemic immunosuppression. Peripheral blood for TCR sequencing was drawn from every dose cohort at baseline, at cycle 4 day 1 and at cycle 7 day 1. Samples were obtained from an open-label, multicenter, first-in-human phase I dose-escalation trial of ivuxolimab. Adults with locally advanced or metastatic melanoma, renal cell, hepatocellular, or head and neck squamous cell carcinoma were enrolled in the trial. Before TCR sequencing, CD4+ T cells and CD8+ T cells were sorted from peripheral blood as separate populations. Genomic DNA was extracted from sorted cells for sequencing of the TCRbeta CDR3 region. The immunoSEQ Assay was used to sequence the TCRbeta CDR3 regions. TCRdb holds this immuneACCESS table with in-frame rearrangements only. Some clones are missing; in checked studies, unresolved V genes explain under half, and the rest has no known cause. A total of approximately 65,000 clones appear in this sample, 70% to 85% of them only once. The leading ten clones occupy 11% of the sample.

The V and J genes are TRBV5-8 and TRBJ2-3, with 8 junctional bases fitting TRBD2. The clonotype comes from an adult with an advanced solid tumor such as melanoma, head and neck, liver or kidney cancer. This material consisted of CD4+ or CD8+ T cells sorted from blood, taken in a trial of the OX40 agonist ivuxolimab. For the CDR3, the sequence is CASSRGGDTTDTQYF. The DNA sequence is TGTGCCAGCAGCCGGGGGGGAGACACAACAGATACGCAGTATTTT.